This record covers a single T cell receptor beta chain. These data originate in a study of preoperative IRX-2 immunotherapy in early breast cancer. Described treatment: preoperative locoregional IRX-2 cytokine immunotherapy. Patients received preoperative, locoregional IRX-2 cytokine immunotherapy in a phase Ib study. Germline V lookup: CDR1 SGHNT, CDR2 YENEEA. The CDR3 spans 14 residues. The V and J ends lost 5 bases and 4 bases respectively, with 15 bases between them. Assay used: immunoSEQ multiplex PCR; TCRdb lists only in-frame clones, some missing. This table has roughly 3,500 clones, less than 85% appearing once.

This receptor was taken from a human donor with breast cancer. The sequencing here drew on tumor tissue, taken after IRX-2 immunotherapy. The gene calls are TRBV11-3 and TRBJ2-7; TRBD1 might be the D (6 bases). CDR3 nucleotides: TGTGCCAGCAGCGGGGAAGGGGGAGTATACGAGCAGTACTTC. This sequence encodes CASSGEGGVYEQYF.